The 13 T cell receptor beta chains reported below all come from one sample, sequenced in a study of blood T cell repertoires in COVID-19. The protocol was immunoSEQ multiplex PCR, while the TCRdb copy is restricted to in-frame clones and leaves out a portion. The table shows fewer than 250,000 clones, with 84% occurring only once. Sequencing used PBMCs or T cells enriched from blood (not recorded which). All receptors derive from a woman aged 40 to 50 who had recovered from COVID-19.

The rearrangement joins TRBV25-1 to TRBJ1-2; no clear D gene. This CDR3 comprises 14 residues. V lost 2 bases to trimming and J lost 4 bases, with 11 bases between them. Germline-derived CDR1 and CDR2 are MGHDK and SYGVNS. The DNA for the CDR3 is TGTGCCAGCAGTGAAAATATCGGAGGCTATGGCTACACCTTC. Protein sequence: CASSENIGGYGYTF.

The gene calls are TRBV6-1 and TRBJ2-3; 8 bases match TRBD2. CDR3 length equals 16 residues. J lost 4 bases, V lost 3 bases, and 9 bases had no gene match. CDR1 is MNHNS and CDR2 is SASEGT in the germline V gene. CDR3 protein: CASSEVSGGPADTQYF. CDR3 DNA: TGTGCCAGCAGTGAGGTTTCGGGAGGGCCTGCAGATACGCAGTATTTT.

This clone was observed a handful of times. The V and J genes are TRBV4-1 and TRBJ1-1; maybe TRBD1 (5 bases). This CDR3 is 14 amino acids long. Germline CDR1 reads MGHRA; CDR2 reads YSYEKL. V gave up 1 base and J gave up 10 bases, with 16 bases separating them. The CDR3 region is CASSQAGPGRRAFF. The CDR3 nucleotides read TGCGCCAGCAGCCAAGCCGGACCAGGGAGGCGAGCTTTCTTT.

The V and J genes are TRBV28 and TRBJ1-6; D perhaps matches TRBD1 (6 bases). Germline-derived CDR1 and CDR2 are MDHEN and SYDVKM. The V and J ends lost 7 bases and 9 bases respectively, with 16 bases between them. CDR3 size: 14 residues. DNA for the CDR3: TGTGCCAGCACCCCGGGACAACTCAGTTCACCCCTCCACTTT. Translating gives CASTPGQLSSPLHF.

The CDR3 DNA reads TGTGCCAGTAGTATAGAAGGGGAATCCAATCAGCCCCAGCATTTT. This gives the protein CASSIEGESNQPQHF. The gene calls are TRBV19 and TRBJ1-5; possibly TRBD1 for D (5 bases). The V end lost 0 bases, the J end lost 3 bases, and 9 bases lay between the germline ends. The CDR3 has 15 residues. Germline V gene sequence: CDR1 LNHDA, CDR2 SQIVND (reference sequence).

The chain links TRBV6-5 to TRBJ2-7, with 8 nucleotides matching TRBD1. CDR3 length: 16 amino acids. V dropped 0 bases and J dropped 5; count of bases not matched to a gene: 9. Germline V gene sequence: CDR1 MNHEY, CDR2 SVGAGI. Here the CDR3 reads CASSYSLGTGTHEQYF. CDR3 nucleotide sequence: TGTGCCAGCAGTTACTCGTTGGGGACAGGTACCCACGAGCAGTACTTC.

This rearrangement joins TRBV29-1 to TRBJ1-3, with D uncertain. The germline V gene has CDR1 SQVTM and CDR2 ANQGSEA. CDR3 length: 12 amino acids. Between the trimmed V and J ends, which lost 4 bases and 0 bases, there was a span of 4 bases. CDR3 in amino acids: CSVGSSGNTIYF. The CDR3 DNA reads as TGCAGCGTTGGCAGCTCTGGAAACACCATATATTTT.

The rearrangement joins TRBV9 to TRBJ2-2; 7 nucleotides line up with TRBD2. This CDR3 contains 14 residues. The junction had 2 bases not matched to a gene; V was cut back by 3 bases and J by 3 bases. Germline V gene lookup returns CDR1 SGDLS and CDR2 YYNGEE. The CDR3 protein is CASSALADTGELFF. The DNA of the CDR3 is TGTGCCAGCAGCGCCCTAGCGGACACCGGGGAGCTGTTTTTT.

V usage is TRBV3-1 (or the pseudogene TRBV3-2) and J usage is TRBJ1-6; TRBD1 agrees at 8 bases. The CDR3 is 16 amino acids. V shed 5 bases and J 4 bases; nucleotides not matched to a gene: 7. Germline CDR1 is LGHDT and CDR2 is YNNKEL (reference sequence). The CDR3 loop is CASSGTDREYNSPLHF. CDR3 nucleotides: TGTGCCAGCAGCGGGACGGACAGGGAGTATAATTCACCCCTCCACTTT.

The rearrangement joins TRBV3-1 (or the pseudogene TRBV3-2) to TRBJ1-2, with D maybe TRBD1 (6 bases). Germline-derived CDR1 and CDR2 are LGHDT and YNNKEL (reference sequence). CDR3 length equals 13 residues. V gave up 4 bases and J gave up 5 bases, with 11 bases separating them. CDR3 sequence reads: CASSLQGSYGYTF. Written as DNA, the CDR3 is TGTGCCAGCAGCCTACAGGGATCATATGGCTACACCTTC.

The chain uses TRBV28 and TRBJ1-2, with 8 positions matching TRBD1. The CDR3 length is 14 residues. The V segment lost 5 bases and the J segment 6 bases; nucleotides outside the gene matches: 8. The germline CDR1 and CDR2 sequences are MDHEN and SYDVKM. This CDR3 reads CASSIDRGMHGYTF. The CDR3 DNA follows: TGTGCCAGCAGTATCGACAGGGGTATGCATGGCTACACCTTC.

V is TRBV27 and J is TRBJ2-7, with TRBD2 matching 8 bases. Germline V lookup: CDR1 MNHEY, CDR2 SMNVEV (reference sequence). This CDR3 region has 15 residues. V shed 3 bases, J shed 5 bases, and the junction held 9 bases outside the gene matches. The chain's CDR3 is CASSFRAGEPHEQYF. CDR3 DNA: TGTGCCAGCAGTTTTCGAGCGGGAGAACCCCACGAGCAGTACTTC.

The chain is built from TRBV4-1 and TRBJ2-3; 9 bases match TRBD2. CDR3 length: 17 amino acids. J lost 1 base, V lost 1 base, and 6 bases had no gene match. The germline V gene has CDR1 MGHRA and CDR2 YSYEKL. CDR3 bases: TGCGCCAGCAGCCAAGCATCCTGGACTAGCGGCACAGATACGCAGTATTTT. Amino acid sequence: CASSQASWTSGTDTQYF.